This is a list of T cell receptor beta chains from one sample in a study of vaccination effects on CD4 cells after COVID-19. Assay: immunoSEQ multiplex PCR; the TCRdb copy retains only in-frame clones and omits some. The sample carries under 30,000 clones, more than 70% recorded once. No antigen has been identified for these receptors. The sequencing here drew on CD4+ T cells from PBMCs cultured with HCoV-NL63 spike peptides, taken before COVID-19 vaccination. All receptors come from a human donor who received a COVID-19 vaccine. Each CDR3 is given with its conserved first and last residue. The D gene is left open where the match is weak. Clone size appears in some rows only: once, few, many, or a class for an expanded clone.

D: -; size: few; V: TRBV10-2; J: TRBJ1-2; CDR3: CASRDTSNYGYTF; DNA: TGCGCCAGCCGGGACACTTCTAACTATGGCTACACCTTC
D: -; size: -; V: TRBV3-1/TRBV3-2; J: TRBJ1-2; CDR3: CASSSQGNGYTF; DNA: TGTGCCAGCAGCTCCCAGGGGAATGGCTACACCTTC
D: TRBD2; size: -; V: TRBV11-3; J: TRBJ2-1; CDR3: CASSFGGTSYNEQFF; DNA: TGTGCCAGCAGCTTCGGGGGGACCTCCTACAATGAGCAGTTCTTC
D: -; size: -; V: TRBV6-2/TRBV6-3; J: TRBJ2-1; CDR3: CASSPPRDTYTNEQFF; DNA: TGTGCCAGCAGCCCTCCCCGGGACACTTACACCAATGAGCAGTTCTTC
D: -; size: -; V: TRBV7-2; J: TRBJ1-2; CDR3: CASSLGSVGVFSYTF; DNA: TGTGCCAGCAGCTTAGGCTCAGTTGGGGTCTTTAGCTACACCTTC
D: TRBD2; size: -; V: TRBV10-3; J: TRBJ2-1; CDR3: CAITGTSGRAGFGEQFF; DNA: TGTGCCATCACCGGGACTAGCGGGAGGGCAGGTTTTGGGGAGCAGTTCTTC
D: -; size: few; V: TRBV7-9; J: TRBJ2-2; CDR3: CASSLITGELFF; DNA: TGTGCCAGCAGCCTAATTACCGGGGAGCTGTTTTTT
D: TRBD2; size: -; V: TRBV5-1; J: TRBJ2-5; CDR3: CASSLGTGGGTQETQYF; DNA: TGCGCCAGCAGCTTGGGGACCGGCGGGGGGACCCAAGAGACCCAGTACTTC
D: TRBD2; size: few; V: TRBV11-3; J: TRBJ2-1; CDR3: CASSLDQGGSFPGEQFF; DNA: TGTGCCAGCAGCTTAGATCAGGGCGGGAGCTTCCCCGGTGAGCAGTTCTTC
D: -; size: -; V: TRBV19; J: TRBJ2-2; CDR3: CASQWTGNTGELFF; DNA: TGTGCCTCCCAGTGGACTGGGAACACCGGGGAGCTGTTTTTT
D: TRBD1; size: -; V: TRBV11-2; J: TRBJ2-4; CDR3: CASSSSVGQLLQYF; DNA: TGTGCCAGCAGCTCTTCTGTGGGACAGTTGCTTCAGTACTTC
D: -; size: -; V: TRBV7-2; J: TRBJ1-2; CDR3: CASSEGYGQPINYGYTF; DNA: TGTGCCAGCAGCGAGGGGTATGGACAGCCCATTAACTATGGCTACACCTTC
D: TRBD2; size: -; V: TRBV5-1; J: TRBJ2-3; CDR3: CASSLGGARDTQYF; DNA: TGCGCCAGCAGCCTCGGGGGGGCAAGAGATACGCAGTATTTT
D: -; size: -; V: TRBV7-9; J: TRBJ2-7; CDR3: CASSRDGGHYISYEQYF; DNA: TGTGCCAGCAGCCGAGACGGGGGCCATTATATCTCCTACGAGCAGTACTTC
D: -; size: -; V: TRBV9; J: TRBJ2-7; CDR3: CASGRHSYEQYF; DNA: TGTGCCAGTGGAAGACATTCGTACGAGCAGTACTTC
D: TRBD2; size: -; V: TRBV18; J: TRBJ2-1; CDR3: CASSPGPGGSNEQFF; DNA: TGTGCCAGCTCACCAGGACCGGGAGGAAGCAATGAGCAGTTCTTC
D: TRBD1; size: -; V: TRBV19; J: TRBJ1-1; CDR3: CASSIDGYRGSEVWNTEAFF; DNA: TGTGCCAGTAGTATAGATGGATACAGGGGTTCGGAAGTTTGGAACACTGAAGCTTTCTTT
D: -; size: few; V: TRBV5-1; J: TRBJ1-6; CDR3: CASSLGQWNSPLHF; DNA: TGCGCCAGCAGCTTGGGACAGTGGAATTCACCCCTCCACTTT
D: -; size: -; V: TRBV10-3; J: TRBJ1-3; CDR3: CAISESNARSGNTIYF; DNA: TGTGCCATCAGTGAGTCGAACGCTCGCTCTGGAAACACCATATATTTT
D: -; size: -; V: TRBV5-1; J: TRBJ1-2; CDR3: CASSYGTALGLNYGYTF; DNA: TGCGCCAGCAGCTACGGGACCGCCTTGGGCCTGAACTATGGCTACACCTTC
D: TRBD1; size: -; V: TRBV2; J: TRBJ2-2; CDR3: CASSEDRGYTGELFF; DNA: TGTGCCAGCAGTGAAGACAGGGGGTACACCGGGGAGCTGTTTTTT
D: TRBD1; size: -; V: TRBV7-8; J: TRBJ2-4; CDR3: CASSLTGGRDIQYF; DNA: TGTGCCAGCAGCTTAACAGGGGGGAGAGACATTCAGTACTTC
D: TRBD2; size: once; V: TRBV19; J: TRBJ2-3; CDR3: CASRLAGSDTQYF; DNA: TGTGCCAGTAGGCTAGCGGGTTCTGATACGCAGTATTTT
D: -; size: few; V: TRBV27; J: TRBJ1-1; CDR3: CASSSGVGRTEAFF; DNA: TGTGCCAGCAGTTCAGGGGTCGGGAGAACTGAAGCTTTCTTT
D: -; size: once; V: TRBV5-8; J: TRBJ2-3; CDR3: CASSAGQRGTDTQYF; DNA: TGTGCCAGCAGCGCGGGACAACGGGGCACAGATACGCAGTATTTT
D: -; size: -; V: TRBV29-1; J: TRBJ1-1; CDR3: CSVQVTRTEAFF; DNA: TGCAGCGTCCAGGTAACTCGGACTGAAGCTTTCTTT
D: TRBD2; size: -; V: TRBV11-3; J: TRBJ2-2; CDR3: CASSLAGGNTGELFF; DNA: TGTGCCAGCAGCTTAGCGGGGGGTAACACCGGGGAGCTGTTTTTT
D: TRBD1; size: few; V: TRBV6-5; J: TRBJ1-5; CDR3: CASSQGTVSNQPQHF; DNA: TGTGCCAGCAGTCAGGGGACAGTTAGCAATCAGCCCCAGCATTTT
D: -; size: -; V: TRBV20-1; J: TRBJ2-7; CDR3: CSASASSSYEQYF; DNA: TGCAGTGCTAGTGCTAGCAGCTCCTACGAGCAGTACTTC
D: TRBD1; size: -; V: TRBV7-9; J: TRBJ2-7; CDR3: CASSFTGDEQYF; DNA: TGTGCCAGCAGCTTCACAGGGGACGAGCAGTACTTC
D: TRBD2; size: -; V: TRBV7-2; J: TRBJ2-7; CDR3: CASSSSGYEQYF; DNA: TGTGCCAGCAGCTCTAGCGGCTACGAGCAGTACTTC
D: -; size: -; V: TRBV5-1; J: TRBJ2-7; CDR3: CASSLGLWGATSYEQYF; DNA: TGCGCCAGCAGCTTGGGTCTCTGGGGAGCAACCTCCTACGAGCAGTACTTC
D: -; size: -; V: TRBV5-1; J: TRBJ2-2; CDR3: CASSLGYRTGNTGELFF; DNA: TGCGCCAGCAGCTTGGGGTACCGAACTGGGAACACCGGGGAGCTGTTTTTT
D: TRBD1; size: once; V: TRBV12-3/TRBV12-4; J: TRBJ1-1; CDR3: CASSEGQGEAFF; DNA: TGTGCCAGCAGTGAAGGACAGGGAGAGGCTTTCTTT
D: TRBD2; size: -; V: TRBV18; J: TRBJ2-2; CDR3: CASSPGLAGGTGELFF; DNA: TGTGCCAGCTCACCAGGACTAGCGGGAGGCACCGGGGAGCTGTTTTTT
D: -; size: -; V: TRBV2; J: TRBJ1-5; CDR3: CASSEVYNQPQHF; DNA: TGTGCCAGCAGTGAGGTTTACAATCAGCCCCAGCATTTT
D: -; size: -; V: TRBV2; J: TRBJ2-1; CDR3: CASSVLELGEQFF; DNA: TGTGCCAGCAGTGTATTAGAACTAGGTGAGCAGTTCTTC
D: TRBD2; size: -; V: TRBV19; J: TRBJ2-3; CDR3: CASSMSGANTQYF; DNA: TGTGCCAGTAGTATGAGCGGGGCTAATACGCAGTATTTT
D: -; size: -; V: TRBV6-1; J: TRBJ1-5; CDR3: CASSERKQEINQPQHF; DNA: TGTGCCAGCAGTGAACGGAAACAGGAGATCAATCAGCCCCAGCATTTT
D: -; size: -; V: TRBV30; J: TRBJ1-5; CDR3: CAWSLQGNQPQHF; DNA: TGTGCCTGGAGTTTACAGGGCAATCAGCCCCAGCATTTT
D: -; size: few; V: TRBV20-1; J: TRBJ2-3; CDR3: CSASKGGLVSDTQYF; DNA: TGCAGTGCTAGTAAGGGGGGCCTAGTTTCAGATACGCAGTATTTT
D: -; size: -; V: TRBV18; J: TRBJ1-1; CDR3: CASSPTGTNTEAFF; DNA: TGTGCCAGCTCACCAACAGGGACGAACACTGAAGCTTTCTTT
D: TRBD1; size: few; V: TRBV11-2; J: TRBJ1-4; CDR3: CASSLDHRGGREKLFF; DNA: TGTGCCAGCAGCTTAGACCACAGGGGGGGGCGAGAAAAACTGTTTTTT
D: -; size: few; V: TRBV7-8; J: TRBJ1-5; CDR3: CASSFDRQGGQPQHF; DNA: TGTGCCAGCAGCTTTGATAGGCAGGGTGGCCAGCCCCAGCATTTT
D: -; size: -; V: TRBV9; J: TRBJ1-2; CDR3: CASSPRTDNYGYTF; DNA: TGTGCCAGCAGCCCCCGGACAGATAACTATGGCTACACCTTC
D: TRBD1; size: -; V: TRBV5-4; J: TRBJ1-1; CDR3: CASSAGGRQGGTEAFF; DNA: TGTGCCAGCAGCGCAGGGGGTCGACAGGGAGGTACTGAAGCTTTCTTT
D: -; size: -; V: TRBV5-5; J: TRBJ1-2; CDR3: CASSLTESFYGYTF; DNA: TGTGCCAGCAGCTTGACCGAATCTTTTTATGGCTACACCTTC
D: TRBD1; size: -; V: TRBV11-2; J: TRBJ1-6; CDR3: CASSLRQGNSPLHF; DNA: TGTGCCAGCAGCTTGCGACAGGGAAATTCACCCCTCCACTTT
D: TRBD2; size: -; V: TRBV4-1; J: TRBJ2-7; CDR3: CASSHQRGGLYEQYF; DNA: TGCGCCAGCAGCCACCAGCGGGGGGGCTTGTACGAGCAGTACTTC
D: TRBD1; size: -; V: TRBV5-1; J: TRBJ1-3; CDR3: CASSAGTGGNTIYF; DNA: TGCGCCAGCAGCGCCGGGACAGGGGGAAACACCATATATTTT
D: TRBD2; size: -; V: TRBV13; J: TRBJ2-1; CDR3: CASSRTSGGYNEQFF; DNA: TGTGCCAGCAGCAGGACTAGCGGGGGCTACAATGAGCAGTTCTTC
D: TRBD1; size: few; V: TRBV5-1; J: TRBJ1-2; CDR3: CASSFGTGDTNYGYTF; DNA: TGCGCCAGCAGCTTCGGGACAGGGGATACAAACTATGGCTACACCTTC
D: -; size: -; V: TRBV5-4; J: TRBJ1-3; CDR3: CASSSMGSSGNTIYF; DNA: TGTGCCAGCAGCTCGATGGGGAGCTCTGGAAACACCATATATTTT
D: -; size: -; V: TRBV6-5; J: TRBJ1-3; CDR3: CASSYSRDVGNTIYF; DNA: TGTGCCAGCAGTTACTCAAGGGACGTCGGAAACACCATATATTTT
D: TRBD1; size: -; V: TRBV5-4; J: TRBJ1-4; CDR3: CASSSGGRGQGEKLFF; DNA: TGTGCCAGCAGCTCGGGGGGCAGGGGGCAGGGTGAAAAACTGTTTTTT
D: TRBD1; size: -; V: TRBV9; J: TRBJ1-3; CDR3: CASSVRTGGNTIYF; DNA: TGTGCCAGCAGCGTGAGGACAGGTGGAAACACCATATATTTT
D: -; size: -; V: TRBV6-5; J: TRBJ1-2; CDR3: CASSYSKAQGGHGYTF; DNA: TGTGCCAGCAGTTACTCGAAAGCACAGGGAGGACATGGCTACACCTTC
D: -; size: -; V: TRBV9; J: TRBJ1-1; CDR3: CASSDWGGAWTEAFF; DNA: TGTGCCAGCAGTGATTGGGGGGGCGCGTGGACTGAAGCTTTCTTT
D: -; size: -; V: TRBV20-1; J: TRBJ2-3; CDR3: CSASRGHDYTDTQYF; DNA: TGCAGTGCTAGTAGGGGACACGATTACACAGATACGCAGTATTTT